The 14 T cell receptor beta chains given below trace back to one sample, sequenced in a study of spatial heterogeneity in lung cancer. Study-level points and caveats: In tumors, expanded intratumoral alpha and beta TCR counts tracked mutation counts.

Their antigens are not known. TCRdb reanalysed the 5' RACE reads using MiXCR and keeps one entry per CDR3 protein. The table lists around 8,800 distinct CDR3 sequences, around 5% of them singletons. Described time point: sample taken at primary tumor resection. The sequencing here drew on lung tumor tissue, taken at surgery. The receptors were gathered from a female donor with early-stage non-small cell lung cancer.

This clonotype was recorded many times. One base away lies a much larger clone, so this may be a sequencing read error. The J gene is TRBJ2-6, the V gene TRBV12-3 or TRBV12-4, with D perhaps matching TRBD1 or TRBD2 (5 bases each). The CDR3 totals 15 residues. The CDR3 here is CASSPTMPGANVLNF. As DNA, the CDR3 is TGTGCCAGCAGTCCCACCATGCCCGGGGCCAACGTCCTGAATTTC.

This clonotype was observed a few times. The chain joins TRBV6-2 or TRBV6-3 to TRBJ2-7; 10 bases match TRBD1. The ends lost 6 bases at V and 0 bases at J; junction bases unmatched: 2. CDR1 MNHEY and CDR2 SVGEGT come from the germline V gene. The CDR3 totals 14 residues. CDR3 loop: CASSRDRGSYEQYF. CDR3 DNA: TGTGCCAGCAGCCGGGACAGGGGCTCCTACGAGCAGTACTTC.

In this sample, this clonotype is medium-sized (0.01 to 0.1%). This sequence joins TRBV29-1 and TRBJ2-7; no definite D call. V lost 3 bases to trimming and J lost 7 bases, with 13 bases between them. This CDR3 is 12 amino acids long. From germline, CDR1 is SQVTM and CDR2 ANQGSEA. CDR3: CSVDGQFGEQYF. CDR3 nucleotide sequence: TGCAGCGTTGACGGGCAGTTTGGTGAGCAGTACTTC.

This clonotype appeared many times. The genes are TRBV6-5 and TRBJ1-5, with a possible D match to TRBD1 (5 bases). Per germline, CDR1 MNHEY and CDR2 SVGAGI. V was pared by 5 bases and J by 0 bases, with 14 bases between. The CDR3 has 16 residues. The CDR3 sequence is CASSTQGLGSNQPQHF. The CDR3 region has the DNA TGTGCCAGCAGTACTCAGGGCCTGGGTAGCAATCAGCCCCAGCATTTT.

This clonotype was observed many times. The V call is TRBV18, the J call TRBJ2-2; possibly TRBD2 for D (6 bases). Trimming took 4 bases from V and 0 from J, leaving 6 bases between them. This CDR3 has 14 amino acids. CDR1 and CDR2 (germline): KGHSH, LQKENI. The CDR3 is CASSRDSNTGELFF. CDR3 nucleotides: TGTGCCAGCTCACGGGACTCGAACACCGGGGAGCTGTTTTTT.

Relative to its sample, this clonotype is medium-sized. This chain joins TRBV27 and TRBJ2-7, with 7 bases aligning to TRBD2. V shed 5 bases, J shed 4 bases, and the junction held 11 bases outside the gene matches. Germline-derived CDR1 and CDR2 are MNHEY and SMNVEV (reference sequence). The CDR3 runs 15 residues. The CDR3 DNA reads as TGTGCCAGCAGTGCCCTGGGCGCGGGAGAGTACGAGCAGTACTTC. It is translated as CASSALGAGEYEQYF.

There are many counts of this clonotype. V is TRBV6-6 and J is TRBJ1-1; D remains unclear. Looked up from germline, CDR1 is MNHNY and CDR2 is SVGAGI (reference sequence). V lost 0 bases to trimming and J lost 3 bases, with 5 bases between them. The CDR3 is made up of 13 amino acids. The CDR3 sequence is CASSYSSHTEAFF. The CDR3 bases are TGTGCCAGCAGTTACTCAAGTCACACTGAAGCTTTCTTT.

This clonotype was seen many times. This rearrangement joins TRBV27 to TRBJ1-4, with TRBD1 matching over 12 bases. Germline CDR1 reads MNHEY; CDR2 reads SMNVEV (reference sequence). V gave up 5 bases and J gave up 9 bases; unmatched junction bases: 16. The CDR3 totals 18 residues. The CDR3 region has the DNA TGTGCCAGCAGTCCGGGACAGGGGGCACCTTTTACCTCGAAAAAACTGTTTTTT. It yields the protein CASSPGQGAPFTSKKLFF.

This clonotype was recorded at least ten times. The chain recombines TRBV7-2 with TRBJ1-1; 8 bases map to TRBD1. The CDR3 has 14 residues. V was pared by 5 bases and J by 0 bases, with 2 bases of the junction left unmatched. Germline CDR1 reads SGHTA; CDR2 reads FQGNSA. The CDR3 DNA follows: TGTGCCAGCAGCCCGGACAGGGTGAACACTGAAGCTTTCTTT. This gives the protein CASSPDRVNTEAFF.

In this sample, this clonotype is medium-sized. This chain links TRBV7-6 with TRBJ2-3; TRBD2 agrees at 15 bases. CDR1 and CDR2 from the germline V gene are SGHVS and FNYEAQ. CDR3 length equals 19 residues. The V gene end was trimmed by 4 bases and the J gene end by 3 bases; junction bases not matched to a gene: 11. The CDR3 is CASSSLPGLAGGGTDTQYF. CDR3 in DNA: TGTGCCAGCAGCTCACTACCGGGACTAGCGGGAGGTGGGACAGATACGCAGTATTTT. Filled out from reference TRBV7-6 and TRBJ2-3, the complete variable domain reads GAGVSQSPRYKVTKRGQDVALRCDPISGHVSLYWYRQALGQGPEFLTYFNYEAQQDKSGLPNDRFSAERPEGSISTLTIQRTEQRDSAMYRCASSSLPGLAGGGTDTQYFGPGTRLTVL.

This clonotype was picked up many times. The chain couples TRBV28 to TRBJ1-6, with D possibly TRBD1 on 6 matching bases. CDR1 and CDR2 (germline): MDHEN, SYDVKM. CDR3 size: 15 residues. V shed 5 bases and J shed 10 bases, with 18 bases lying between them. CDR3 sequence reads: CASSPMGGLESPLHF. CDR3 nucleotide sequence: TGTGCCAGCAGTCCAATGGGGGGGCTTGAGTCACCCCTCCACTTT.

This clonotype is medium-sized (0.01 to 0.1%). This chain joins TRBV28 and TRBJ2-2; D gene uncertain. Trimming took off 5 bases at V and 2 bases at J, with 3 bases between the two ends. CDR3 length: 12 amino acids. From germline, CDR1 is MDHEN and CDR2 SYDVKM. CDR3 bases: TGTGCCAGCAGTCTAAACACCGGGGAGCTGTTTTTT. Protein product: CASSLNTGELFF.

This clonotype was seen many times. J is TRBJ2-3 and V is TRBV24-1, with 9 bases that match TRBD1. Germline lookup yields CDR1 KGHDR and CDR2 SFDVKD. The CDR3 contains 16 residues. V gave up 3 bases and J gave up 2 bases; unmatched junction bases: 5. Written as DNA, the CDR3 is TGTGCCACCAGTGATCCCTGGACAGGGGTCACAGATACGCAGTATTTT. Translation gives CATSDPWTGVTDTQYF.

This clonotype was counted at least ten times. CDR3 sequence (DNA): TGCAGTGCGCGGGGGAGTGAGACCCAGTACTTC. Protein product: CSARGSETQYF. The chain recombines TRBV20-1 with TRBJ2-5, with 7 bases lining up with TRBD2. CDR1 is DFQATT and CDR2 is SNEGSKA in the germline V gene (reference sequence). The length of the CDR3 is 11 residues. The V segment lost 6 bases and the J segment 5 bases; nucleotides outside the gene matches: 3.